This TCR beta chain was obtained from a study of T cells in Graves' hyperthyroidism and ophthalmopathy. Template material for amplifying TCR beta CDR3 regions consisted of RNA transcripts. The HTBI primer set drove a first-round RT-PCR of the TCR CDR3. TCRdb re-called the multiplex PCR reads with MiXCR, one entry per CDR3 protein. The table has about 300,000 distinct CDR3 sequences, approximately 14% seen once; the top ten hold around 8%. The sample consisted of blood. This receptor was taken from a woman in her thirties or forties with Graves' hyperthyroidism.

The CDR3 DNA reads TGTGCCAGCAGCCAAGATATCTACAGGGACACACAGAACACCGGGGAGCTGTTTTTT. Its protein product is CASSQDIYRDTQNTGELFF. The chain carries TRBV3-1 and TRBJ2-2; D may be TRBD1 (6 bases). The CDR3 totals 19 residues. CDR1 and CDR2 from the germline V gene are LGHDT and YNNKEL (reference sequence). Deletions cut 0 bases from V and 1 base from J, with 18 bases between.